These 8 T cell receptor beta chains came from one sample sequenced in a study of siplizumab effects on memory and regulatory T cells. Generated by immunoSEQ multiplex PCR, the TCRdb table keeps only in-frame clones and is missing some. The repertoire includes tens of thousands of clones, more than 85% of them detected once, and 6% to 7% sits in the top ten. Sequencing was carried out using CD8+ T cells sorted from blood. These TCRs come from a human donor in good health.

The V and J genes are TRBV14 and TRBJ1-1; D gene uncertain. The V gene lost 4 bases and the J gene lost 1 base, with 16 bases spanning the gap. In germline, CDR1 is SGHDN, CDR2 FVKESK. This CDR3 is built from 16 residues. The DNA of the CDR3 is TGTGCCAGCAGCCCGTTTTCTGTCAGGCCGAACACTGAAGCTTTCTTT. Protein: CASSPFSVRPNTEAFF.

The chain recombines TRBV7-9 with TRBJ2-3; D ambiguous. The CDR3 contains 16 residues. Deletions cut 7 bases from V and 6 bases from J, with 23 bases between. Germline V CDR1 and CDR2: SEHNR, FQNEAQ (reference sequence). The CDR3 nucleotides are TGTGCCAGCAATCGAATAGGGTATAAAGAAGCGGATACGCAGTATTTT. This sequence encodes CASNRIGYKEADTQYF.

V gene TRBV4-3 combines with J gene TRBJ2-2; D ambiguous. Germline CDR1 reads LGHNA; CDR2 reads YSLEER. CDR3 length: 14 residues. V was shortened by 1 base and J by 1 base, with 4 bases between the two germline ends. CDR3 loop: CASSQGKNTGELFF. The CDR3 coding sequence is TGCGCCAGCAGCCAAGGCAAGAACACCGGGGAGCTGTTTTTT.

CDR3 region: CASSWSGEPYEQYF. The CDR3 DNA follows: TGTGCCAGCAGCTGGAGCGGGGAACCCTACGAGCAGTACTTC. The chain carries TRBV7-2 and TRBJ2-7; 7 bases are a match to TRBD2. J lost 2 bases, V lost 4 bases, and 5 bases had no gene match. The germline V gene encodes CDR1 SGHTA and CDR2 FQGNSA. The CDR3 sequence is 14 residues long.

The DNA for the CDR3 is TGCGCCAGCAGCCAAGATCTGGGGAGCGAGCAGTACTTC. It encodes CASSQDLGSEQYF. The chain couples TRBV4-1 to TRBJ2-7, with D possibly being TRBD2 (5 bases). CDR1 is MGHRA and CDR2 is YSYEKL in the germline V gene. This CDR3 has 13 amino acids. The V end lost 0 bases, the J end lost 6 bases, and 9 bases lay between the germline ends.

This chain joins TRBV6-1 and TRBJ2-1, with 9 bases that match TRBD1. Germline lookup yields CDR1 MNHNS and CDR2 SASEGT. CDR3 size: 14 residues. Unmatched junction bases numbered 7, after V lost 3 bases and J lost 10 bases. CDR3 loop: CASSDRDRVSEQFF. CDR3 coding DNA: TGTGCCAGCAGTGATCGGGACAGGGTTAGCGAGCAGTTCTTC.

J is TRBJ2-5 and V is TRBV9, with 10 bases lining up with TRBD2. The germline V gene has CDR1 SGDLS and CDR2 YYNGEE. This CDR3 region has 16 residues. The junction had 9 bases not matched to a gene; V was cut back by 3 bases and J by 4 bases. CDR3 residues: CASSETSGPTIETQYF. The CDR3 region has the DNA TGTGCCAGCAGCGAGACTAGCGGGCCGACGATAGAGACCCAGTACTTC.

The J gene is TRBJ1-2, the V gene TRBV19, with 7 bases identical to TRBD1. The CDR3 is 13 amino acids. Germline V gene lookup returns CDR1 LNHDA and CDR2 SQIVND (reference sequence). J was trimmed by 4 bases and V by 5 bases; bases with no gene match: 4. CDR3 nucleotide sequence: TGTGCCAGTAGTGTCACAGGGGTCTATGGCTACACCTTC. As protein: CASSVTGVYGYTF.